This TCR beta chain was recorded in a study of STAT5B mutations in CD4+ large granular lymphocyte leukemia. Study results and caveats: The CD4+ versus CD8+ T-LGLL clonality difference may reflect limited sample size.

This clone was seen only once. What it recognizes is unknown. The assay was run at survey level. In the authors' methods: The detection floor for productive clonotype frequency was 2.59 x 10-5. Generated by immunoSEQ multiplex PCR, the TCRdb table keeps only in-frame clones and is missing some. The DNA gave D and trimming, while V, J and clone size come from that table. The repertoire consists of more than 30,000 clones, with about 78% occurring once and the leading ten covering about 2.5%. The CDR3 runs 14 residues. Germline CDR1 reads KGHSH; CDR2 reads LQKENI. The V and J ends lost 0 bases and 8 bases, in that order; junction bases with no gene match: 2.

This sequence joins TRBV18 and TRBJ1-3; 9 bases are a match to TRBD1. The sequenced sample consisted of CD4+ T cells from blood buffy coats. This TCR derives from a human donor in good health. CDR3 sequence (DNA): TGTGCCAGCTCACCACCGGGACAGGGAGACACCATATATTTT. It is translated as CASSPPGQGDTIYF.